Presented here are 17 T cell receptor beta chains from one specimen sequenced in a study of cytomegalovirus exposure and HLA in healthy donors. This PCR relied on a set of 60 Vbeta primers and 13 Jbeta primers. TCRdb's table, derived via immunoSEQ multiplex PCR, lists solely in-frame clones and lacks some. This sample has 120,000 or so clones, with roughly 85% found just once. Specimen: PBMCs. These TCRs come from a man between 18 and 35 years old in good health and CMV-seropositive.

DNA for the CDR3: TGCAGTGCTAGGTCCGGGAAAGCTTTCTTT. This sequence encodes CSARSGKAFF. The chain employs TRBV20-1 and TRBJ1-1; D is ambiguous. Germline V gene lookup returns CDR1 DFQATT and CDR2 SNEGSKA (reference sequence). The CDR3 loop spans 10 amino acids. Between the trimmed V and J ends, which lost 3 bases and 9 bases, there was a span of 8 bases.

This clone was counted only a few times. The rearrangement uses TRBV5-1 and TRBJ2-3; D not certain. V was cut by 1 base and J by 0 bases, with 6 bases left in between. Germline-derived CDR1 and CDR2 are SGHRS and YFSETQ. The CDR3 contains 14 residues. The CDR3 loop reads CASSLSESTDTQYF. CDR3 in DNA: TGCGCCAGCAGCTTGAGCGAAAGCACAGATACGCAGTATTTT.

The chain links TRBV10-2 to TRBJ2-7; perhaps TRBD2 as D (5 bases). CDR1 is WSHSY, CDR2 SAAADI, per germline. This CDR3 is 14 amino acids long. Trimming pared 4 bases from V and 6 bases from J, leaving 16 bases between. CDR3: CASSVGEQALEQYF. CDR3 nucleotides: TGCGCCAGCAGTGTGGGAGAACAAGCCCTCGAGCAGTACTTC.

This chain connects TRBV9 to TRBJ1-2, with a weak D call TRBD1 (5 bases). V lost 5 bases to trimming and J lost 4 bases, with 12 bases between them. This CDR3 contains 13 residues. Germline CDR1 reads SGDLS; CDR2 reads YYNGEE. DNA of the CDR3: TGTGCCAGCAGTGACCCGGGACTCTATGGCTACACCTTC. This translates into CASSDPGLYGYTF.

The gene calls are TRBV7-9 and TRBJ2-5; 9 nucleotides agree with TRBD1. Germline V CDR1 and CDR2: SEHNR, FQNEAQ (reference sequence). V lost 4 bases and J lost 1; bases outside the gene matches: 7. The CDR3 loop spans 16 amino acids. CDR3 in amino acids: CASSSGQGSVQETQYF. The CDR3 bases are TGTGCCAGCAGCTCGGGACAGGGAAGCGTCCAAGAGACCCAGTACTTC.

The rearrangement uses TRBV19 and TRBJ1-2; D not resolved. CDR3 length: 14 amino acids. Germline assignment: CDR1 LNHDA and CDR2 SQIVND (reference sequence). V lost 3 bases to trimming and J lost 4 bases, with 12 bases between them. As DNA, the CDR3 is TGTGCCAGTAGTATTCCACAGAACTTCTATGGCTACACCTTC. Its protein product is CASSIPQNFYGYTF.

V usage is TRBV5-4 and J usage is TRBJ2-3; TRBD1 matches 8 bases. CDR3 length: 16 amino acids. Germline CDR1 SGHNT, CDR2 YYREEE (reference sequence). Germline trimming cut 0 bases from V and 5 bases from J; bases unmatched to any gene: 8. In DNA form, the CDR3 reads TGTGCCAGCAGCTTGGGGAAGGGCAGGGGGCAAGATACGCAGTATTTT. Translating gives CASSLGKGRGQDTQYF.

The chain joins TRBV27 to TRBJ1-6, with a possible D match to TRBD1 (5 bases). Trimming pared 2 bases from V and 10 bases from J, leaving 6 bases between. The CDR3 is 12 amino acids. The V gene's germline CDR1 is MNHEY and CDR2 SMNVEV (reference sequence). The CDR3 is CASSLQGSPLHF. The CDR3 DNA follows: TGTGCCAGCAGTTTACAGGGCTCACCCCTCCACTTT.

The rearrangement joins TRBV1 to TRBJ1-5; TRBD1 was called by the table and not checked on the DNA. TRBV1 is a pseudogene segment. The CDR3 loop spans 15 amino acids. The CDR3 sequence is CTSSLNRDRRQPQHF. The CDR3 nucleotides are TGCACCAGCAGCCTGAACCGGGACAGAAGGCAGCCCCAGCATTTT.

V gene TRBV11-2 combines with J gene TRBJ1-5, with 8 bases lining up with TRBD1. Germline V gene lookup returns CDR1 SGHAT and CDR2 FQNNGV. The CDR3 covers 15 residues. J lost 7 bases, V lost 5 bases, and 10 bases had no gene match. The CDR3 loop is CASSTETGVGQPQHF. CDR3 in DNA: TGTGCCAGCAGCACTGAGACAGGGGTAGGCCAGCCCCAGCATTTT.

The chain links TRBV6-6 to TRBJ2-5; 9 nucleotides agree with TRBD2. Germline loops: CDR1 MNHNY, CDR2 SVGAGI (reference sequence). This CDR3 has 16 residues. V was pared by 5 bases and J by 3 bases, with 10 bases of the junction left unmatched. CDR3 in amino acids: CASSGAGLAREETQYF. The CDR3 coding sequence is TGTGCCAGCAGTGGGGCCGGACTAGCGCGGGAAGAGACCCAGTACTTC.

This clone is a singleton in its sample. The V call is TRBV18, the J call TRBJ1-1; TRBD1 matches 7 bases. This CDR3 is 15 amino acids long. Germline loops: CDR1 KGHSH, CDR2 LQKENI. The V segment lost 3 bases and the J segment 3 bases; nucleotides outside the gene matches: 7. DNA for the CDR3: TGTGCCAGCTCACCTCTGACAGGGCGTGACACTGAAGCTTTCTTT. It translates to CASSPLTGRDTEAFF.

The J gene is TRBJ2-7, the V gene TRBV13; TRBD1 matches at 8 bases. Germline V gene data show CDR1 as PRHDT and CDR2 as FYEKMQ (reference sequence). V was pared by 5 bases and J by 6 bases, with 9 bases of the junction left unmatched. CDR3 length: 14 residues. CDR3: CASSDYRGSGEQYF. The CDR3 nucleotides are TGTGCCAGCAGCGACTACAGGGGGAGCGGCGAGCAGTACTTC.

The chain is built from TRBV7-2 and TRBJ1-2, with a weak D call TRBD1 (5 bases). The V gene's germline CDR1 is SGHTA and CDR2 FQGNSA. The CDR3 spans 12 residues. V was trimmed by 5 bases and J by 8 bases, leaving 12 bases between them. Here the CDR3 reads CASSPPQGGYTF. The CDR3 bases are TGTGCCAGCAGCCCCCCGCAGGGCGGCTACACCTTC.

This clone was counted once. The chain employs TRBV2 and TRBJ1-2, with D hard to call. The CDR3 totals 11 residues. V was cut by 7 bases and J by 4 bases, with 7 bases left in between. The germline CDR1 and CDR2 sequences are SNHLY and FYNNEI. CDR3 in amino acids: CASMEVYGYTF. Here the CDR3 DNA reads TGTGCCAGCATGGAGGTCTATGGCTACACCTTC.

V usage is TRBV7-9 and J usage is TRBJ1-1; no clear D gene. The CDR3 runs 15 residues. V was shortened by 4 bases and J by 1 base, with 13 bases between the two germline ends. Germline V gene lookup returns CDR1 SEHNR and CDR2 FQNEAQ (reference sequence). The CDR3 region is CASSSPLGRNTEAFF. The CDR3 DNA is TGTGCCAGCAGCTCACCCCTGGGGAGGAACACTGAAGCTTTCTTT. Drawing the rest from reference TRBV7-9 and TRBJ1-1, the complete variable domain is DTGVSQNPRHKITKRGQNVTFRCDPISEHNRLYWYRQTLGQGPEFLTYFQNEAQLEKSRLLSDRFSAERPKGSFSTLEIQRTEQGDSAMYLCASSSPLGRNTEAFFGQGTRLTVV.

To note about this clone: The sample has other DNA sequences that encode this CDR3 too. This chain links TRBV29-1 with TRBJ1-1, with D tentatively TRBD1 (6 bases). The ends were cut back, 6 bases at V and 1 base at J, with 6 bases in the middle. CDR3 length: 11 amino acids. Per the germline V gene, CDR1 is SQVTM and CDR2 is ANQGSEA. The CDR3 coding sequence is TGCAGCGTGGACAGGAACACTGAAGCTTTCTTT. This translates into CSVDRNTEAFF.